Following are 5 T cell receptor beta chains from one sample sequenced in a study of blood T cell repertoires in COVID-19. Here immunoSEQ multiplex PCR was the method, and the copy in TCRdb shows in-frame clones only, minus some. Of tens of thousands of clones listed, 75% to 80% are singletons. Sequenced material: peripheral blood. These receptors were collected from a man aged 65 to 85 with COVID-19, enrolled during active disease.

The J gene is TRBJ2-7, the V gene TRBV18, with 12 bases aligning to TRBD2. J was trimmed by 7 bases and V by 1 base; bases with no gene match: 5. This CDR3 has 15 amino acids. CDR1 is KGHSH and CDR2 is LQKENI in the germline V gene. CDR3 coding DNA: TGTGCCAGCTCACCACTAACAACTAGCGGGGGGGAGCAGTACTTC. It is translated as CASSPLTTSGGEQYF.

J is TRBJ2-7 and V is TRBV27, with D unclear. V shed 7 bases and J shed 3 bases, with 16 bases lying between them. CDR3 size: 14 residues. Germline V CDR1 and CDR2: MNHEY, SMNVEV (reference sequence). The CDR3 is CASTSLNPGYEQYF. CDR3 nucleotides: TGTGCCAGCACCAGTTTAAATCCAGGCTACGAGCAGTACTTC.

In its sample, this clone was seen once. As DNA, the CDR3 is TGCAGTGCTAGTTTCAGGGGTGCCGGAAACACCATATATTTT. It codes for CSASFRGAGNTIYF. V and J are TRBV20-1 and TRBJ1-3; tentative D call: TRBD1 (6 bases). The germline V gene has CDR1 DFQATT and CDR2 SNEGSKA (reference sequence). V was shortened by 3 bases and J by 4 bases, with 13 bases between the two germline ends. This CDR3 has 14 amino acids.

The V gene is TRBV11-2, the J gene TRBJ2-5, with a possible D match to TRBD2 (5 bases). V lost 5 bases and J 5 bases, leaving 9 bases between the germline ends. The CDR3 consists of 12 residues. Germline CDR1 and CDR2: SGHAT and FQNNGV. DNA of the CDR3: TGTGCCAGCAGCCCCTCGGGGGAGACCCAGTACTTC. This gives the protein CASSPSGETQYF.

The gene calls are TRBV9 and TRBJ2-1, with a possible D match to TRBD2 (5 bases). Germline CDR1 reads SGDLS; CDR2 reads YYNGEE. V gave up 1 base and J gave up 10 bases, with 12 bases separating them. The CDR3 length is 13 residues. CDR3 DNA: TGTGCCAGCAGCGTATCCCCCACGGGAGAGCAGTTCTTC. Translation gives CASSVSPTGEQFF. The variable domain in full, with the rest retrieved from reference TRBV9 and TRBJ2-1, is DSGVTQTPKHLITATGQRVTLRCSPRSGDLSVYWYQQSLDQGLQFLIQYYNGEERAKGNILERFSAQQFPDLHSELNLSSLELGDSALYFCASSVSPTGEQFFGPGTRLTVL.